Shown below are 20 T cell receptor beta chains from a single sample sequenced in a study of blood T cell repertoires in COVID-19 (TCRdb year 2020). The library was prepared using the immunoSEQ multiplex PCR assay. TCRdb stores this immuneACCESS table with in-frame sequences only. Part of the clones is absent; in the studies checked, under half of the shortfall reflects unresolved V genes, and no reason is known for the rest. The sample table records some 200,000 clones; 80% to 90% of these occur just once. Approximately 3% of the sample belongs to the ten largest clones. Sequenced material: PBMCs or T cells enriched from blood (not recorded which). The receptors stem from a woman aged 45-65 years in a cohort exposed to, infected with or recovered from COVID-19 (not recorded which).

Only a few counts were recorded for this clone. V usage is TRBV7-2 and J usage is TRBJ2-7; D perhaps matches TRBD2 (6 bases). Germline lookup yields CDR1 SGHTA and CDR2 FQGNSA. The V end lost 5 bases, the J end lost 1 base, and 12 bases lay between the germline ends. This CDR3 contains 14 residues. The CDR3 region is CASSLGGGSYEQYF. In DNA form, the CDR3 reads TGTGCCAGCAGCCTCGGGGGAGGTTCCTACGAGCAGTACTTC.

This rearrangement joins TRBV5-4 to TRBJ2-7; TRBD1 is a possible D gene (6 bases). Between the trimmed V and J ends, which lost 4 bases and 2 bases, there was a span of 13 bases. The CDR3 sequence is 14 residues long. Germline V gives CDR1 SGHNT, CDR2 YYREEE (reference sequence). CDR3 amino acids: CASSLETGPYEQYF. CDR3 in DNA: TGTGCCAGCAGCCTAGAGACAGGCCCCTACGAGCAGTACTTC. Complete variable domain (other parts from reference TRBV5-4 and TRBJ2-7): ETGVTQSPTHLIKTRGQQVTLRCSSQSGHNTVSWYQQALGQGPQFIFQYYREEENGRGNFPPRFSGLQFPNYSSELNVNALELDDSALYLCASSLETGPYEQYFGPGTRLTVT.

The sample holds a few counts of this clone. The chain carries TRBV7-2 and TRBJ1-1; D unclear. There are 13 residues in the CDR3. The germline V and J ends were trimmed by 2 bases and 3 bases, with 7 bases remaining between them. Germline V gene data show CDR1 as SGHTA and CDR2 as FQGNSA. This chain's CDR3 is CASSLLQYTEAFF. The DNA for the CDR3 is TGTGCCAGCAGCTTACTTCAGTACACTGAAGCTTTCTTT.

This chain uses TRBV5-1 with TRBJ2-2, with D unclear. V lost 0 bases to trimming and J lost 0 bases, with 9 bases between them. CDR1 and CDR2 from the germline V gene are SGHRS and YFSETQ. The CDR3 contains 16 residues. Here the CDR3 DNA reads TGCGCCAGCAGCTTGGTAGTCAACCCGAACACCGGGGAGCTGTTTTTT. Translated, it gives CASSLVVNPNTGELFF.

The rearrangement links TRBV25-1 to TRBJ1-5; a weak D match, TRBD1 (6 bases). This CDR3 is built from 14 residues. Germline CDR1 reads MGHDK; CDR2 reads SYGVNS. V dropped 1 base and J dropped 4 bases, with 8 bases sitting between them. This CDR3 is CASSESGVNQPQHF. Here the CDR3 DNA reads TGTGCCAGCAGTGAATCAGGGGTGAATCAGCCCCAGCATTTT.

This clone occurred a few times. The chain employs TRBV27 and TRBJ1-1, with D maybe TRBD1 (6 bases). Germline V gene lookup returns CDR1 MNHEY and CDR2 SMNVEV (reference sequence). The CDR3 is made up of 18 amino acids. V lost 4 bases and J lost 0, with 21 bases in between. CDR3 DNA sequence: TGTGCCAGCAGTTCGACCGGGACCCCAGGGGTTATGAACACTGAAGCTTTCTTT. Translation: CASSSTGTPGVMNTEAFF.

V gene TRBV7-9 combines with J gene TRBJ2-5, with D tentatively TRBD2 (5 bases). Germline V CDR1 and CDR2: SEHNR, FQNEAQ (reference sequence). This CDR3 is 15 amino acids long. With 2 bases removed from V and 5 bases from J, the gap between germline ends came to 15 bases. The DNA for the CDR3 is TGTGCCAGCAGCTTATTGGGCTACCGAGGGGAGACCCAGTACTTC. As protein: CASSLLGYRGETQYF.

The V gene is TRBV30, the J gene TRBJ2-3, with D possibly TRBD1 on 6 matching bases. V was shortened by 2 bases and J by 3 bases, with 12 bases between the two germline ends. CDR1 is GTSNPN and CDR2 is SVGIG in the germline V gene (reference sequence). CDR3 length: 14 residues. CDR3 sequence (DNA): TGTGCCTGGAGTCTAGGCAGGGGTACAGATACGCAGTATTTT. Its protein is CAWSLGRGTDTQYF.

This rearrangement joins TRBV15 to TRBJ2-7, with a possible D match to TRBD2 (5 bases). V was clipped by 1 base and J by 0 bases, with 10 bases between them. The germline V gene encodes CDR1 LNHNV and CDR2 YYDKDF (reference sequence). CDR3 length: 15 residues. The CDR3 sequence is CATSRGGAGSYEQYF. The CDR3 DNA sequence: TGTGCCACCAGCAGAGGGGGAGCAGGCTCCTACGAGCAGTACTTC.

This chain connects TRBV5-4 to TRBJ2-3; D ambiguous. V was cut by 0 bases and J by 2 bases, with 10 bases left in between. This CDR3 spans 15 amino acids. CDR1 is SGHNT and CDR2 is YYREEE in the germline V gene (reference sequence). CDR3 region: CASSLGLPPTDTQYF. Here the CDR3 DNA reads TGTGCCAGCAGCTTGGGTCTCCCCCCCACAGATACGCAGTATTTT.

This chain's CDR3 is CASRTTGADSPLHF. Written as DNA, the CDR3 is TGTGCCAGCCGGACGACAGGAGCGGATTCACCCCTCCACTTT. This chain joins TRBV19 and TRBJ1-6; D is perhaps TRBD1 (6 bases). Trimming pared 9 bases from V and 8 bases from J, leaving 17 bases between. Germline lookup yields CDR1 LNHDA and CDR2 SQIVND (reference sequence). The CDR3 totals 14 residues.

This rearrangement joins TRBV6-2 or TRBV6-3 to TRBJ1-6; D gene uncertain. Trimming removed 2 bases from V and 8 bases from J, with 7 bases in between. CDR3 length: 13 amino acids. CDR1 is MNHEY, CDR2 SVGEGT, per germline. The CDR3 sequence is CASSYPPDSPLHF. The CDR3 nucleotides read TGTGCCAGCAGTTACCCTCCAGATTCACCCCTCCACTTT.

This chain links TRBV6-5 with TRBJ2-5; 9 bases map to TRBD1. Germline values: CDR1 MNHEY, CDR2 SVGAGI. V lost 7 bases and J lost 0; bases outside the gene matches: 6. There are 15 residues in the CDR3. Here the CDR3 reads CASTGQGRYQETQYF. CDR3 DNA sequence: TGTGCCAGCACGGGACAGGGTCGGTACCAAGAGACCCAGTACTTC.

The chain recombines TRBV2 with TRBJ1-2; D unresolved. Germline CDR1 SNHLY, CDR2 FYNNEI. Trimming removed 6 bases at V and 2 bases at J, with 13 bases between. This CDR3 has 14 amino acids. CDR3: CASSPQTGNYGYTF. In DNA, the CDR3 is TGTGCCAGCAGCCCCCAAACCGGGAACTATGGCTACACCTTC. The variable domain in full, with the rest retrieved from reference TRBV2 and TRBJ1-2, is EPEVTQTPSHQVTQMGQEVILRCVPISNHLYFYWYRQILGQKVEFLVSFYNNEISEKSEIFDDQFSVERPDGSNFTLKIRSTKLEDSAMYFCASSPQTGNYGYTFGSGTRLTVV.

This clone was recorded a few times. V and J are TRBV7-8 and TRBJ2-7, with 10 bases identical to TRBD1. V lost 7 bases to trimming and J lost 2 bases; unmatched junction nucleotides: 11. Germline V gene sequence: CDR1 SGHVS, CDR2 FQNEAQ. This CDR3 region has 16 residues. The CDR3 bases are TGTGCCAGCACCCTAGGGTGGGACAGGGGAACCTACGAGCAGTACTTC. This gives the protein CASTLGWDRGTYEQYF. Complete variable domain (other parts from reference TRBV7-8 and TRBJ2-7): GAGVSQSPRYKVAKRGQDVALRCDPISGHVSLFWYQQALGQGPEFLTYFQNEAQLDKSGLPSDRFFAERPEGSVSTLKIQRTQQEDSAVYLCASTLGWDRGTYEQYFGPGTRLTVT.

A note on this clone: Sequence at one end of the junction differs from germline and may be a read error. The chain has TRBV9 and TRBJ2-2, with 10 bases identical to TRBD2. Germline-derived CDR1 and CDR2 are SGDLS and YYNGEE. This CDR3 has 15 residues. This CDR3 reads CASSTGLAKTGELFF. The DNA of the CDR3 is TGTGCCAGCAGCACGGGACTAGCGAAGACCGGGGAGCTGTTTTTT.

V usage is TRBV7-3 and J usage is TRBJ2-3; D remains ambiguous. This CDR3 has 16 residues. Deletions cut 2 bases from V and 0 bases from J, with 12 bases between. Germline V gene sequence: CDR1 SGHTA, CDR2 FQGTGA. The CDR3: CASSLSPGTSTDTQYF. The CDR3 nucleotides are TGTGCCAGCAGCTTATCCCCAGGAACTAGCACAGATACGCAGTATTTT.

The chain uses TRBV29-1 and TRBJ2-1; 9 bases fit TRBD1. J was trimmed by 6 bases and V by 3 bases; bases with no gene match: 15. Germline assignment: CDR1 SQVTM and CDR2 ANQGSEA. The CDR3 loop spans 17 amino acids. The CDR3 DNA reads TGCAGCGTTGATCACCGACTCTTCACGACAGGGGGCAATGAGCAGTTCTTC. Translation gives CSVDHRLFTTGGNEQFF.

This chain links TRBV11-3 with TRBJ2-1, with 10 bases that match TRBD1. The CDR3 is 14 amino acids. J lost 14 bases, V lost 5 bases, and 12 bases had no gene match. CDR1 is SGHNT, CDR2 YENEEA, per germline. CDR3 region: CASSPDGPGTGEFF. CDR3 nucleotide sequence: TGTGCCAGCAGCCCGGACGGTCCCGGGACAGGGGAGTTCTTC.

CDR3 in amino acids: CASSETGLVGLTEAFF. The DNA for the CDR3 is TGTGCCAGCAGCGAGACAGGGCTCGTGGGGTTGACTGAAGCTTTCTTT. This chain uses TRBV6-4 with TRBJ1-1; 7 bases fit TRBD1. V gave up 6 bases and J gave up 5 bases; unmatched junction bases: 15. Germline lookup yields CDR1 MRHNA and CDR2 SNTAGT. This CDR3 has 16 amino acids.